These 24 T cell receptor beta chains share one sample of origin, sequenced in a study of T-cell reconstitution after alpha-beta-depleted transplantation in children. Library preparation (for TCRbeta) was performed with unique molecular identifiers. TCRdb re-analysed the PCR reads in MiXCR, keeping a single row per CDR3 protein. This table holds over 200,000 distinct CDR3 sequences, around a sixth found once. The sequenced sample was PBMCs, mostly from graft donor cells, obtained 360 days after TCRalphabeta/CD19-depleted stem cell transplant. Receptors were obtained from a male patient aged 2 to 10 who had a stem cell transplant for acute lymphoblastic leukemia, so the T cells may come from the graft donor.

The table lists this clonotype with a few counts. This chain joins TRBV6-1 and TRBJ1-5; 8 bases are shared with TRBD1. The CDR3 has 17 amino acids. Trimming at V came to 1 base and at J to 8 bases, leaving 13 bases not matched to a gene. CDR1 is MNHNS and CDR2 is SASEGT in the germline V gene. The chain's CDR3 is CASSEELGGRGLEPQHF. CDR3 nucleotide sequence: TGTGCCAGCAGTGAAGAGTTGGGGGGCAGGGGGCTAGAGCCCCAGCATTTT.

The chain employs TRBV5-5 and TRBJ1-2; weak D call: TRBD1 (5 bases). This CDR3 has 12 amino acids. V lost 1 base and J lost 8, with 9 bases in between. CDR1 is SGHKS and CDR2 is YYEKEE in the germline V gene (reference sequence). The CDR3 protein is CASSLRGSGYTF. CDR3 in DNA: TGTGCCAGCAGCTTGAGGGGATCCGGCTACACCTTC.

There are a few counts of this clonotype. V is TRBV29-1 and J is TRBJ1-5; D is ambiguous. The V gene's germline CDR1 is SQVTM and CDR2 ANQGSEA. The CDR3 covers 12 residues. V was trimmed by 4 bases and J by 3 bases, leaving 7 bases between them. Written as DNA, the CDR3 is TGCAGCGTTGTGGCTAACAATCAGCCCCAGCATTTT. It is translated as CSVVANNQPQHF.

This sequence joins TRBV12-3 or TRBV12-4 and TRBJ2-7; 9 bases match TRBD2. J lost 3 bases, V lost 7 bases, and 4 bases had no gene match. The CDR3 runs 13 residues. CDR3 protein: CASTLAGFYEQYF. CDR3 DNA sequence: TGTGCCAGCACCCTAGCGGGGTTCTACGAGCAGTACTTC.

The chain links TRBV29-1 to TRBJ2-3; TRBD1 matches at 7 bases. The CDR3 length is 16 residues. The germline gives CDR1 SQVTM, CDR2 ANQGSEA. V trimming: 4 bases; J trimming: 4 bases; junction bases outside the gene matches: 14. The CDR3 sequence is CSVGPNTRQGSDTQYF. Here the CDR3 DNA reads TGCAGCGTTGGGCCTAACACGAGACAGGGTTCAGATACGCAGTATTTT.

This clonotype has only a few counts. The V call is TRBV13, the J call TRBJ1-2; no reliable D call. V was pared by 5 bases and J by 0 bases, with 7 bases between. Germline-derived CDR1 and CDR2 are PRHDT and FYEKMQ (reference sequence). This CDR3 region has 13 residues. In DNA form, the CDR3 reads TGTGCCAGCAGCCGAGAGACTAACTATGGCTACACCTTC. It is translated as CASSRETNYGYTF.

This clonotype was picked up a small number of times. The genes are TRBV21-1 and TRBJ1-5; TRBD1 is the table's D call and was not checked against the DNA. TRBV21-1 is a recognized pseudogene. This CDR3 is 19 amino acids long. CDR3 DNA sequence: TGTGCCAGCAGCACTAAAATCCCGACAGGGGCGGCGAGCAATCAGCCCCAGCATTTT. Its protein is CASSTKIPTGAASNQPQHF.

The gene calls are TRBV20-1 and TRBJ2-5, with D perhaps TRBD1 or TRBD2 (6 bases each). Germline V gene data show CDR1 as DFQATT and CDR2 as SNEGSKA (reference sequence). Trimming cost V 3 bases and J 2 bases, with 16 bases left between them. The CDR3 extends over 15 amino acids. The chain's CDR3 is CSASKSTGLQETQYF. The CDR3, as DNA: TGCAGTGCTAGCAAATCGACAGGACTACAAGAGACCCAGTACTTC.

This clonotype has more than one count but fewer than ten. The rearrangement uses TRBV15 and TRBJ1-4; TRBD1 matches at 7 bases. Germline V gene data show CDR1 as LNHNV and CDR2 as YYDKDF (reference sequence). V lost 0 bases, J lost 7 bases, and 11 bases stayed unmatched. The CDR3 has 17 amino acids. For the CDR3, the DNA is TGTGCCACCAGCAGAGATAGGAGACAGGGAATGGGTGAAAAACTGTTTTTT. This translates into CATSRDRRQGMGEKLFF. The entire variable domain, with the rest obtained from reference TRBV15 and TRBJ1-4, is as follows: DAMVIQNPRYQVTQFGKPVTLSCSQTLNHNVMYWYQQKSSQAPKLLFHYYDKDFNNEADTPDNFQSRRPNTSFCFLDIRSPGLGDTAMYLCATSRDRRQGMGEKLFFGSGTQLSVL.

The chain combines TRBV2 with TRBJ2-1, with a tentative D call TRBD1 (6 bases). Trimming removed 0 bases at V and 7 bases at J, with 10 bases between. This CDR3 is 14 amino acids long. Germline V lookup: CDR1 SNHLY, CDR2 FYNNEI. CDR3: CASSEAQGNNEQFF. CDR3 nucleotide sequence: TGTGCCAGCAGTGAAGCGCAGGGGAATAATGAGCAGTTCTTC.

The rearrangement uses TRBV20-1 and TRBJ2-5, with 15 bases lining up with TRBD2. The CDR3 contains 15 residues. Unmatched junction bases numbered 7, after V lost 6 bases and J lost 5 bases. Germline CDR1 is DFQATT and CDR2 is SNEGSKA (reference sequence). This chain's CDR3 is CSAPGLAGGPETQYF. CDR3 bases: TGCAGTGCACCCGGACTAGCGGGGGGGCCCGAGACCCAGTACTTC.

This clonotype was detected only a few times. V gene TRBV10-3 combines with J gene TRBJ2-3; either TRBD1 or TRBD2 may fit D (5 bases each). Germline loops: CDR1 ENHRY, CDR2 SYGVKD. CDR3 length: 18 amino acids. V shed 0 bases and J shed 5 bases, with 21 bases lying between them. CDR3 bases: TGTGCCATCAGTGAGTCGTTTTCGGGGCAACAAGCAAGAGATACGCAGTATTTT. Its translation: CAISESFSGQQARDTQYF.

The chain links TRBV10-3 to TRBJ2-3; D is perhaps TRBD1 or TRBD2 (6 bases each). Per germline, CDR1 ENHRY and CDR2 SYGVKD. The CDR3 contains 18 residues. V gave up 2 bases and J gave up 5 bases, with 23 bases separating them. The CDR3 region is CAISETLTGRGARDTQYF. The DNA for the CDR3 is TGTGCCATCAGTGAGACCCTTACGGGAAGGGGGGCCAGAGATACGCAGTATTTT.

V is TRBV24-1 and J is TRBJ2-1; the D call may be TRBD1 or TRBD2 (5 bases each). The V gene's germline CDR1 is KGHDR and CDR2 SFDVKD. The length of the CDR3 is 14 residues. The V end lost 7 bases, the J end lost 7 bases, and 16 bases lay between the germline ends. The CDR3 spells CATSRDGSFNEQFF. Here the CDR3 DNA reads TGTGCCACCAGCAGGGACGGCTCCTTTAATGAGCAGTTCTTC.

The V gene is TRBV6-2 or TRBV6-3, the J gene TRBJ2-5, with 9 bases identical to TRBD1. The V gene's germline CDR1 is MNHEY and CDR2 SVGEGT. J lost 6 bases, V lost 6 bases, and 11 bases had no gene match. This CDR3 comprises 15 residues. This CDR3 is CASSPLGTGSQTQYF. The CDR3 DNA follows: TGTGCCAGCAGCCCTCTCGGGACAGGGAGTCAGACCCAGTACTTC.

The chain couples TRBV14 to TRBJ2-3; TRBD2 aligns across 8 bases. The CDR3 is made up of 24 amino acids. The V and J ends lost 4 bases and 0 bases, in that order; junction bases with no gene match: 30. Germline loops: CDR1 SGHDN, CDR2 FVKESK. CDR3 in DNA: TGTGCCAGCAGCCCGCCGGGGGACTTTTGGTTTCGCGGGGGGCTAACTACTAGCACAGATACGCAGTATTTT. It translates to CASSPPGDFWFRGGLTTSTDTQYF. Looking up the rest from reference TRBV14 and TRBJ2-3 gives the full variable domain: EAGVTQFPSHSVIEKGQTVTLRCDPISGHDNLYWYRRVMGKEIKFLLHFVKESKQDESGMPNNRFLAERTGGTYSTLKVQPAELEDSGVYFCASSPPGDFWFRGGLTTSTDTQYFGPGTRLTVL.

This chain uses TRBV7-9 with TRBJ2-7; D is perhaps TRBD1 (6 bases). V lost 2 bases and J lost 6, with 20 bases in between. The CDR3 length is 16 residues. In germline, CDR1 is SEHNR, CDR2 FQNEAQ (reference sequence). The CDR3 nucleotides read TGTGCCAGCAGCTTAATTATTTGGGGACAAGGCCCCGAGCAGTACTTC. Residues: CASSLIIWGQGPEQYF. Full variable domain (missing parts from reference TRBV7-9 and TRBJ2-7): DTGVSQNPRHKITKRGQNVTFRCDPISEHNRLYWYRQTLGQGPEFLTYFQNEAQLEKSRLLSDRFSAERPKGSFSTLEIQRTEQGDSAMYLCASSLIIWGQGPEQYFGPGTRLTVT.

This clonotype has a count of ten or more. The chain's CDR3 is CASSLDSSGNTIYF. CDR3 coding DNA: TGCGCCAGCAGCTTGGACAGTTCTGGAAACACCATATATTTT. V is TRBV5-1 and J is TRBJ1-3; no definite D call. Trimming cost V 0 bases and J 1 base, with 5 bases left between them. The CDR3 sequence is 14 residues long. Germline V gives CDR1 SGHRS, CDR2 YFSETQ.

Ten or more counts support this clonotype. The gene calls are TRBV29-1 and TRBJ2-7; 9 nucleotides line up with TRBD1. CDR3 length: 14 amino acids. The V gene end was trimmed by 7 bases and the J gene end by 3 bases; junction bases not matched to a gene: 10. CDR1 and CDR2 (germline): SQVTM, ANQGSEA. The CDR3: CSAKPGQGDYEQYF. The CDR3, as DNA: TGCAGCGCAAAACCGGGACAGGGTGACTACGAGCAGTACTTC.

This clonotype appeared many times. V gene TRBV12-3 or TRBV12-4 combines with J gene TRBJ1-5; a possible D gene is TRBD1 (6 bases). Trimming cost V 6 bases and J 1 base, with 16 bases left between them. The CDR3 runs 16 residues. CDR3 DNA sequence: TGTGCCAGCAGCCTCGGGGGGGCTTTCAGCAATCAGCCCCAGCATTTT. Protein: CASSLGGAFSNQPQHF.

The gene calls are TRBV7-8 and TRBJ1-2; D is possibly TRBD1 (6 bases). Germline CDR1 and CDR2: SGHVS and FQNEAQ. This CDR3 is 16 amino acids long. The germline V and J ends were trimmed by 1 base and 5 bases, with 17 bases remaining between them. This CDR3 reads CASSLEAWGARYGYTF. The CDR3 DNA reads TGTGCCAGCAGCTTAGAGGCATGGGGGGCGCGGTATGGCTACACCTTC.

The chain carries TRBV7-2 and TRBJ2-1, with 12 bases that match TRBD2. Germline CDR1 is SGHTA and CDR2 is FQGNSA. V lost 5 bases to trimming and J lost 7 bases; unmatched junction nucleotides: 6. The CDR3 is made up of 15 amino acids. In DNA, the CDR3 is TGTGCCAGCAGCATCGGACTAGCGGGGCGAAATGAGCAGTTCTTC. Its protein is CASSIGLAGRNEQFF.

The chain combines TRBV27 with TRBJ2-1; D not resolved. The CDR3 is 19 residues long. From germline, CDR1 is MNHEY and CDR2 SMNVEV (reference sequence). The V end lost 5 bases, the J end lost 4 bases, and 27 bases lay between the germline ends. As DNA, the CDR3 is TGTGCCAGCAGTATGAGTGGCCGGCTGCTAAAACCATTTTACAATGAGCAGTTCTTC. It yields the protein CASSMSGRLLKPFYNEQFF.

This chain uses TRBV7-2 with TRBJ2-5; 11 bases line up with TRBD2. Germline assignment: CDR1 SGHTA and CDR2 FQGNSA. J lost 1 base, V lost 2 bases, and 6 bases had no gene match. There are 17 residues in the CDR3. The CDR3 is CASSLMLAGGPQETQYF. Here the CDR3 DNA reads TGTGCCAGCAGCTTAATGCTAGCGGGGGGCCCCCAAGAGACCCAGTACTTC.